This record concerns one T cell receptor (beta chain) sequence. These data originate in a study of blood T cell repertoires in COVID-19. About the study: Acute and convalescent COVID-19 samples came from the United States, Italy and Spain. Sources were T cells, B-cell-depleted T cells, or PBMCs; the material itself was cDNA or gDNA.

The trim removed 3 bases at V and 10 bases at J, leaving 7 bases unmatched. This CDR3 has 15 residues. Germline V lookup: CDR1 LGHNA, CDR2 YSLEER. As handled by the study authors: The assay estimated nucleated cells by amplifying reference gene primers. Sequencing was performed with immunoSEQ multiplex PCR; in TCRdb, only in-frame clones are kept and a portion is missing. V, J and clone size derive from that table, while D and trimming were established from the DNA sequence. The repertoire holds 51,000 or so clones, with about nine tenths as singletons. The sequencing input was peripheral blood. This chain connects TRBV4-3 to TRBJ1-6; 9 bases agree with TRBD1. The clonotype comes from an elderly man with active or convalescent COVID-19. The CDR3: CASSHNTGGASPLHF. The CDR3 DNA follows: TGCGCCAGCAGCCACAACACAGGGGGCGCGTCACCCCTCCACTTT.